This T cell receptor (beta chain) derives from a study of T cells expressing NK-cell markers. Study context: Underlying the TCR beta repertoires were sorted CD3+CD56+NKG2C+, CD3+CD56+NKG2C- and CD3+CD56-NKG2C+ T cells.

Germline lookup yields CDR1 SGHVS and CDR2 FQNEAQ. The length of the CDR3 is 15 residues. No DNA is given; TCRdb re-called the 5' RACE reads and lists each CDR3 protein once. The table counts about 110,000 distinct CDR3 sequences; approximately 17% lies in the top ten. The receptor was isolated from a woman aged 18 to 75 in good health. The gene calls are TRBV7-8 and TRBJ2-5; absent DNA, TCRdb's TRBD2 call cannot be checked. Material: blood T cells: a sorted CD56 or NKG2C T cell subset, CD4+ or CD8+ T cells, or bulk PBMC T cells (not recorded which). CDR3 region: CASSLHESPQETQYF.